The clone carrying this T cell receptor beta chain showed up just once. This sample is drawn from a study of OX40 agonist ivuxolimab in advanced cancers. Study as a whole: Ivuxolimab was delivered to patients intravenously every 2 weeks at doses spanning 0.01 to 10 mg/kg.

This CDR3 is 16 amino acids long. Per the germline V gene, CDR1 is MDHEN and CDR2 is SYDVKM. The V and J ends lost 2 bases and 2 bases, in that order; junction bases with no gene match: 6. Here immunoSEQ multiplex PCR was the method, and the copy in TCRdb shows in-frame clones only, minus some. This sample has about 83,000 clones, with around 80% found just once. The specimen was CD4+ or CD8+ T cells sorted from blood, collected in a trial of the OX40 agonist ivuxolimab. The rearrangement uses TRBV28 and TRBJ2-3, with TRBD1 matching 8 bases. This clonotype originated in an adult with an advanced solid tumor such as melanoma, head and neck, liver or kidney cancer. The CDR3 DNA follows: TGTGCCAGCAGTTTAATACAGGGGGTCTACACAGATACGCAGTATTTT. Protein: CASSLIQGVYTDTQYF.